This TCR beta chain was profiled in a study of cytomegalovirus exposure and HLA in healthy donors. Germline V gene lookup returns CDR1 MGHRA and CDR2 YSYEKL. This CDR3 is built from 16 residues. Amplification used 60 Vbeta primers and 13 Jbeta primers. Repertoires were generated with immunoSEQ multiplex PCR, while TCRdb's copy carries only in-frame clones and drops some. Of more than 250,000 clones in the sample, roughly 90% are singletons; the top ten hold more than 2%. This sequence joins TRBV4-1 and TRBJ2-5; 7 bases agree with TRBD1. The J call is in doubt because the DNA end fits TRBJ2-7 better. Material: PBMCs. The TCR sequence derives from a young woman in good health and CMV-seronegative. The CDR3 DNA is TGCGCCAGCAGCCAGGCTTCGACAGGGCGCTCCTACGAGCAGTACTTC. Its protein product is CASSQASTGRSYEQYF.